The sequence of this TCR beta chain was determined in a study of cytomegalovirus exposure and HLA in healthy donors. Points from the study as a whole: Within a later analysis, the majority of CMV-associated TCR beta chains appeared HLA-restricted.

V was pared by 0 bases and J by 8 bases, with 9 bases between. CDR1 and CDR2 (germline): SGHDN, FVKESK. The CDR3 spans 13 residues. In regard to this clone: What it binds is not known.

A multiplex PCR was run with 60 Vbeta primers and 13 Jbeta primers. The method was immunoSEQ multiplex PCR; TCRdb's version includes in-frame clones alone and lacks a portion of them. The sample comprises under 200,000 clones, roughly 70% of which are singletons, and under 5.5% rests with the top ten. This TCR was recovered from a woman aged 18-29 years in good health and CMV-seropositive. Sequenced sample: PBMCs. The chain has TRBV14 and TRBJ2-3; no firm D call. The CDR3: CASSQDLESTQYF. DNA for the CDR3: TGTGCCAGCAGCCAAGATCTGGAGAGTACGCAGTATTTT.